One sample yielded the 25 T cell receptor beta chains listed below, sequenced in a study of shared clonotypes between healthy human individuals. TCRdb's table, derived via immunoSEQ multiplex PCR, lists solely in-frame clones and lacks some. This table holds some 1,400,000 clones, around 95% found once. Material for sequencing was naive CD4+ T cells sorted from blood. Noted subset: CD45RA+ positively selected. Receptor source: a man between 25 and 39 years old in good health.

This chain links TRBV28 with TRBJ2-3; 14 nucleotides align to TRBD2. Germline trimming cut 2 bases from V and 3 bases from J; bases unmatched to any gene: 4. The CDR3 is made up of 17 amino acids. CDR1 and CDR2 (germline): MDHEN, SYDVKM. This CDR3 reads CASSLPRTSGRTDTQYF. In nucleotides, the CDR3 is TGTGCCAGCAGTTTACCGAGGACTAGCGGGAGGACAGATACGCAGTATTTT.

CDR3 coding DNA: TGTGCCAGCAGTGAGAGGTGGATTGGAGGCTACACCTTC. Protein: CASSERWIGGYTF. The J gene is TRBJ1-2, the V gene TRBV27, with D uncertain. This CDR3 is built from 13 residues. V lost 5 bases and J lost 8, with 15 bases in between. Germline V CDR1 and CDR2: MNHEY, SMNVEV (reference sequence).

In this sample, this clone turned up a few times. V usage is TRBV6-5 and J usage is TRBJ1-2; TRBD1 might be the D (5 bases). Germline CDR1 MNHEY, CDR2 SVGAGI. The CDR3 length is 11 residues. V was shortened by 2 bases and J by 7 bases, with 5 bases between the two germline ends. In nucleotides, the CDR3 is TGTGCCAGCAGTTACGGGGGTGGCTACACCTTC. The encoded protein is CASSYGGGYTF.

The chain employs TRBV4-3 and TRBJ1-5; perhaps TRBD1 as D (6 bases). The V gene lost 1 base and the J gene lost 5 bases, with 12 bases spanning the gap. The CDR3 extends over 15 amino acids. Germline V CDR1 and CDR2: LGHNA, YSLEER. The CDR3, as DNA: TGCGCCAGCAGCCAAGTACAGGGCTGGGATCAGCCCCAGCATTTT. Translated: CASSQVQGWDQPQHF.

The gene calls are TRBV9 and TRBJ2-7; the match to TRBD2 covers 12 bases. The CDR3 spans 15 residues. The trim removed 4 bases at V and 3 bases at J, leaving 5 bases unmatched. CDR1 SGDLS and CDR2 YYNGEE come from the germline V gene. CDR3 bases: TGTGCCAGCAGCTCCAGACTAGCGGGAGACTACGAGCAGTACTTC. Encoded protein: CASSSRLAGDYEQYF.

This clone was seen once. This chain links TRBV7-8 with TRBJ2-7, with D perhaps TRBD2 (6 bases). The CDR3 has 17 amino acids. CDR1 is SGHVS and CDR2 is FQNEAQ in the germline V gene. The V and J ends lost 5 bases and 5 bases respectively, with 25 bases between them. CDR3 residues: CASSPLVAAPPPDEQYF. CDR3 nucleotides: TGTGCCAGCAGCCCCCTGGTAGCGGCACCCCCTCCTGACGAGCAGTACTTC.

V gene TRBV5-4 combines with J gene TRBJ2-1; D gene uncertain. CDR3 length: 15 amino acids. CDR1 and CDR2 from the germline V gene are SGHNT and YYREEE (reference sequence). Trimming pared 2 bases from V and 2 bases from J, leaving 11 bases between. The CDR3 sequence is CASSFGGTTYNEQFF. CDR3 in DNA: TGTGCCAGCAGCTTCGGCGGAACAACCTACAATGAGCAGTTCTTC. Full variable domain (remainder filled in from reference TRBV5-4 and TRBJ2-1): ETGVTQSPTHLIKTRGQQVTLRCSSQSGHNTVSWYQQALGQGPQFIFQYYREEENGRGNFPPRFSGLQFPNYSSELNVNALELDDSALYLCASSFGGTTYNEQFFGPGTRLTVL.

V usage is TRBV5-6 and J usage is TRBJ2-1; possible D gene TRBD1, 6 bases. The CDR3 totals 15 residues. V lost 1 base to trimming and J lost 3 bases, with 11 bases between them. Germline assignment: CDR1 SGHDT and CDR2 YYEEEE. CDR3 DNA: TGTGCCAGCAGCTTGTACAGGGTGAACTACAATGAGCAGTTCTTC. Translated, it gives CASSLYRVNYNEQFF. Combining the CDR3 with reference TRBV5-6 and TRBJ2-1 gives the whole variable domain DAGVTQSPTHLIKTRGQQVTLRCSPKSGHDTVSWYQQALGQGPQFIFQYYEEEERQRGNFPDRFSGHQFPNYSSELNVNALLLGDSALYLCASSLYRVNYNEQFFGPGTRLTVL.

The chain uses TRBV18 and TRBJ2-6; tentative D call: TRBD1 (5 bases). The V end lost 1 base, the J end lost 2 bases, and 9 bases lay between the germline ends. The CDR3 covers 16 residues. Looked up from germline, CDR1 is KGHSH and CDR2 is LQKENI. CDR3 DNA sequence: TGTGCCAGCTCACCACTCATAGGGGCTGGGGCCAACGTCCTGACTTTC. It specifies CASSPLIGAGANVLTF. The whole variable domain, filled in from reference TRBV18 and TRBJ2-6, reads NAGVMQNPRHLVRRRGQEARLRCSPMKGHSHVYWYRQLPEEGLKFMVYLQKENIIDESGMPKERFSAEFPKEGPSILRIQQVVRGDSAAYFCASSPLIGAGANVLTFGAGSRLTVL.

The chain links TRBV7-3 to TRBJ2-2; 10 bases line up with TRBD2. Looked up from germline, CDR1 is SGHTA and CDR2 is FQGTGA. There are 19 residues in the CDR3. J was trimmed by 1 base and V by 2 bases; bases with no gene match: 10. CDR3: CASSLFPSGSVRNTGELFF. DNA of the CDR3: TGTGCCAGCAGCTTATTTCCTAGCGGGAGTGTGAGGAACACCGGGGAGCTGTTTTTT. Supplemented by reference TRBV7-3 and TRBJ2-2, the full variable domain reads GAGVSQTPSNKVTEKGKYVELRCDPISGHTALYWYRQSLGQGPEFLIYFQGTGAADDSGLPNDRFFAVRPEGSVSTLKIQRTERGDSAVYLCASSLFPSGSVRNTGELFFGEGSRLTVL.

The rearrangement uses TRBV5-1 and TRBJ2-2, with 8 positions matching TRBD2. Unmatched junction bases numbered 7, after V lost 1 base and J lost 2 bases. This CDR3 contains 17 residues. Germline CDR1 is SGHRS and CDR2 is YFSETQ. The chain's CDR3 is CASSLSELAVNTGELFF. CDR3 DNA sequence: TGCGCCAGCAGCTTGTCTGAACTAGCGGTAAACACCGGGGAGCTGTTTTTT. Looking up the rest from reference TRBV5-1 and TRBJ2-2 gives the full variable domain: KAGVTQTPRYLIKTRGQQVTLSCSPISGHRSVSWYQQTPGQGLQFLFEYFSETQRNKGNFPGRFSGRQFSNSRSEMNVSTLELGDSALYLCASSLSELAVNTGELFFGEGSRLTVL.

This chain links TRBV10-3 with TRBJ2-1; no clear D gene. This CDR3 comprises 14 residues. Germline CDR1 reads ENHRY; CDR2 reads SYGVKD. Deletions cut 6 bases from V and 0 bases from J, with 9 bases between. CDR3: CAIRRSRSYNEQFF. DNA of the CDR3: TGTGCCATCAGGCGATCCCGCTCCTACAATGAGCAGTTCTTC.

The CDR3 loop reads CASSYRALYGYTF. The CDR3 nucleotides read TGTGCCAGCAGTTACAGGGCCCTCTATGGCTACACCTTC. The chain employs TRBV28 and TRBJ1-2; D possibly corresponds to TRBD1 (6 bases). Trimming removed 4 bases at V and 4 bases at J, with 10 bases between. The CDR3 is 13 amino acids. Germline V gene lookup returns CDR1 MDHEN and CDR2 SYDVKM.

This chain's CDR3 is CASSLMSNQPQHF. CDR3 in DNA: TGTGCCAGCAGCTTGATGAGCAATCAGCCCCAGCATTTT. V usage is TRBV5-6 and J usage is TRBJ1-5; no reliable D call. V lost 1 base to trimming and J lost 1 base, with 3 bases between them. The CDR3 is 13 amino acids. The germline V gene encodes CDR1 SGHDT and CDR2 YYEEEE.

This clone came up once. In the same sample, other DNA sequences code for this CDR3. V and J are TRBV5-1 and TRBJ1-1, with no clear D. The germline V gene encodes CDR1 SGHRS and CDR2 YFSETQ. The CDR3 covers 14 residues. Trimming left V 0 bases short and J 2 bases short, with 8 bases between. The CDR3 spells CASSLVRENTEAFF. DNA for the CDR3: TGCGCCAGCAGCTTGGTGCGGGAAAACACTGAAGCTTTCTTT.

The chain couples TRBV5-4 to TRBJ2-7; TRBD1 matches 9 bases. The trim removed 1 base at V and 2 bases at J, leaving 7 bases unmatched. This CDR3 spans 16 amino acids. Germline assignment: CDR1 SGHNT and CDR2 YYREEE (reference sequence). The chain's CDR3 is CASSLMTGGVPYEQYF. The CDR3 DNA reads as TGTGCCAGCAGCTTGATGACAGGGGGTGTCCCCTACGAGCAGTACTTC.

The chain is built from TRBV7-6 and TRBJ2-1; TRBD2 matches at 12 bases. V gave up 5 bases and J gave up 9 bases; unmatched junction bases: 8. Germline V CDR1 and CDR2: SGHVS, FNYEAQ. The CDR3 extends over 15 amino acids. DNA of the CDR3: TGTGCCAGCAGCCGAGGACTAGCGGGATTGGGTGAGCAGTTCTTC. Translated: CASSRGLAGLGEQFF.

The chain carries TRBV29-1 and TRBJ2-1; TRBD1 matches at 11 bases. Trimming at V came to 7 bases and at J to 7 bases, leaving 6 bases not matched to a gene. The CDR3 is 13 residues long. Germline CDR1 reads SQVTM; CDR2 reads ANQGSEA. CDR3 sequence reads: CSAGQGALNEQFF. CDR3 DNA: TGCAGCGCAGGACAGGGGGCTTTGAATGAGCAGTTCTTC.

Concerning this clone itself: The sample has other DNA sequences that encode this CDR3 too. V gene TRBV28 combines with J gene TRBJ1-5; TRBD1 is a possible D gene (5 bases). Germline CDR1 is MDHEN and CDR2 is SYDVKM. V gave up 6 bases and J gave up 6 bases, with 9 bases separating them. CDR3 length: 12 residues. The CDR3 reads CASSWGGQPQHF. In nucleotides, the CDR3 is TGTGCCAGCAGCTGGGGGGGTCAGCCCCAGCATTTT. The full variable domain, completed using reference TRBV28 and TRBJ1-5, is DVKVTQSSRYLVKRTGEKVFLECVQDMDHENMFWYRQDPGLGLRLIYFSYDVKMKEKGDIPEGYSVSREKKERFSLILESASTNQTSMYLCASSWGGQPQHFGDGTRLSIL.

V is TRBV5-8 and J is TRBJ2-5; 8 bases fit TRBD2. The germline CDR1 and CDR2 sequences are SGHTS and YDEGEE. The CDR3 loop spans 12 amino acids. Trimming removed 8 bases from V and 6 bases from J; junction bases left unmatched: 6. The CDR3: CASQAGAQTQYF. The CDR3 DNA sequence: TGTGCCAGTCAAGCGGGAGCACAGACCCAGTACTTC.

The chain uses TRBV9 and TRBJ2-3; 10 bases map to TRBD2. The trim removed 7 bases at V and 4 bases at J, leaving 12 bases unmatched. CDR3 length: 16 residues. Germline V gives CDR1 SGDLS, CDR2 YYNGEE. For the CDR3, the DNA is TGTGCCAGCCGACCATCTCTAGCGGGAGTGGCAGATACGCAGTATTTT. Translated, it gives CASRPSLAGVADTQYF.

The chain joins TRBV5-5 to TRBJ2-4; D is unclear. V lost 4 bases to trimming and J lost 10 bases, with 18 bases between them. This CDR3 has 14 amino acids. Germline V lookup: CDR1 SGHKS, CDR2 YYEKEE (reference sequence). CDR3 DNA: TGTGCCAGCAGCCGAAATTTTGGGATCGGTATTCAGTACTTC. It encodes CASSRNFGIGIQYF.

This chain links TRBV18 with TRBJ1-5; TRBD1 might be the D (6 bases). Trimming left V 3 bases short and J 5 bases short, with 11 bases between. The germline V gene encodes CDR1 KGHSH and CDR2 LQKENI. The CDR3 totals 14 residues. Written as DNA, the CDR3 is TGTGCCAGCTCACCGGGGGACATCGATCAGCCCCAGCATTTT. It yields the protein CASSPGDIDQPQHF.

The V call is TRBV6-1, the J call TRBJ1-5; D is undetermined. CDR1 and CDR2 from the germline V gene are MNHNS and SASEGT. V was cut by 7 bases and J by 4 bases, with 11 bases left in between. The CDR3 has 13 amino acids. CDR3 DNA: TGTGCCAGCAATGGGGAAGCGAATCAGCCCCAGCATTTT. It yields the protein CASNGEANQPQHF.

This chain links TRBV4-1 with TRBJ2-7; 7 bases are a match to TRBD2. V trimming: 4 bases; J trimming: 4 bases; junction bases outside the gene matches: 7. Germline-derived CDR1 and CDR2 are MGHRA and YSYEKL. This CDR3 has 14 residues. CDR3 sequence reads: CASSPRRERYEQYF. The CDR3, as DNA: TGCGCCAGCAGCCCGAGGCGGGAGAGGTACGAGCAGTACTTC.